This note documents a single T cell receptor beta chain sequence. Its binding antigen is unknown. No base-level quality is on record; no much larger clone is a single base apart. The library was produced with PCR. Sequencing instrument: Illumina HiSeq 2500. TCR library preparation used molecular barcoding, with unique molecular identifiers applied to normalize quantification of the TCRbeta repertoire. The public reads were reanalyzed by TCRdb: fastp trimming at Q25, MiXCR alignment, in-frame beta chains only. Rows matching on CDR3 protein sequence are summarized as one entry with the most common DNA and genes. This sample is represented by some 280,000 distinct CDR3 sequences; 9.9% of them were singletons. The ten biggest clones cover about 9.4% of the sample. The data are from a study of T-cell reconstitution after alpha-beta-depleted transplantation in children (dated by TCRdb to about 2016). For the study in its entirety: The study quantitatively tracked T-cell immune reconstitution after TCRalphabeta/CD19-depleted allogeneic hematopoietic cell transplantation in children using TCR repertoire profiling.

The origin of this receptor is a human donor who donated a stem cell graft to a child with SCID. The sequences come from PBMCs from the stem cell graft donor, collected from the stem cell graft.

The CDR3 protein sequence reads: CSATTGVFYEQYF. At the DNA level, the sequence is TGCAGTGCCACCACAGGGGTCTTCTACGAGCAGTACTTC. This sequence uses TRBV20-1 and TRBJ2-7; 7 nucleotides in the junction match TRBD1. Per the germline V gene (reference sequence), DFQATT is the CDR1 and SNEGSKA is the CDR2. Including the terminal cysteine and phenylalanine, the CDR3 comprises 13 residues. Only the CDR3 DNA is retained, 39 bases long and in frame from the first base. At the junction V is shortened by 6 bases and J by 3 bases; bases outside the gene matches: 8.